This T cell receptor beta chain is drawn from a study of shared clonotypes between healthy human individuals. All donors qualified as healthy HIV-negative adults and had experienced no recent acute infections or vaccinations. Findings and caveats of the study: Only a few donors were included, so the genetic and exposure-history diversity represented was limited. A few donors held approximately 4.6% of naive CD4 clonotypes in common.

Details on this clone: The antigen is not known. The sample contains more than one DNA sequence encoding this CDR3.

Data came from immunoSEQ multiplex PCR; TCRdb stores just in-frame clones and leaves some out. The sample includes 2,500,000 or so clones, approximately 90% of them seen just once. V lost 2 bases, J lost 11 bases, and 10 bases lay in between. The CDR3 loop spans 11 amino acids. Looked up from germline, CDR1 is SGHDT and CDR2 is YYEEEE. This TCR was sampled from a man aged 18-30 years in good health. The rearrangement links TRBV5-6 to TRBJ1-2; no clear D gene. Material for sequencing was naive CD4+ T cells sorted from blood. The subset: CD45RA+ positively selected. The CDR3 reads CASSLGSGYTF. The CDR3 DNA reads as TGTGCCAGCAGCTTAGGGTCCGGATACACCTTC.